The subject of this entry is one TCR beta chain. This sample is part of a study of cytomegalovirus exposure and HLA in healthy donors. With 60 Vbeta and 13 Jbeta primers, the PCR was carried out. TCRdb's copy holds only in-frame clones and misses some; the assay was immunoSEQ multiplex PCR. In the table there are fewer than 200,000 clones, nearly 80% of which are singletons. Germline V gene lookup returns CDR1 SGHTA and CDR2 FQGTGA. The CDR3 runs 15 residues. The V and J ends lost 3 bases and 3 bases respectively, with 15 bases between them. This sequence was found in a middle-aged man in good health and CMV-seropositive. The rearrangement uses TRBV7-3 and TRBJ2-7; tentatively, D is TRBD1 (6 bases). Sequenced sample: PBMCs. CDR3 loop: CASSFLSGTSYEQYF. In DNA, the CDR3 is TGTGCCAGCAGCTTCCTCTCTGGGACAAGCTACGAGCAGTACTTC.